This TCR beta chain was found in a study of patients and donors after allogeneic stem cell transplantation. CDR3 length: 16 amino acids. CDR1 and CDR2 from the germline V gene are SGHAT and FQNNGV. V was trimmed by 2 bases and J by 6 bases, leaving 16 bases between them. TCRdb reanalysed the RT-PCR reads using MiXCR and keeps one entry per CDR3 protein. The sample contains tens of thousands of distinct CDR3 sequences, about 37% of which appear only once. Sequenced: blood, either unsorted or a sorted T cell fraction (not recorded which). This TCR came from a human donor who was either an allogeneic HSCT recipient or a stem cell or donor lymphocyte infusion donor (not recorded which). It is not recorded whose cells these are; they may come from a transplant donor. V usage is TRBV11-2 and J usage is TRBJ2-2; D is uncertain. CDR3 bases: TGTGCCAGCAGCTTACTGGGGATGATGGATCCCGGGGAGCTGTTTTTT. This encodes CASSLLGMMDPGELFF. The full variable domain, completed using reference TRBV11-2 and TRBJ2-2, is EAGVAQSPRYKIIEKRQSVAFWCNPISGHATLYWYQQILGQGPKLLIQFQNNGVVDDSQLPKDRFSAERLKGVDSTLKIQPAKLEDSAVYLCASSLLGMMDPGELFFGEGSRLTVL.